The next 30 T cell receptor beta chains were all read from a single sample in a study of long-term antiretroviral therapy in people with HIV. Version v3.0 of the immunoSEQ assay was performed at survey level. Profiling relied on immunoSEQ multiplex PCR, and the TCRdb table lists in-frame clones only, not all of them. The sample consists of 25,000 to 35,000 clones, roughly nine tenths of them appearing once. Source: unsorted PBMCs, taken 2 years after starting antiretroviral therapy. Receptor source: a man aged 50-60 years with HIV.

The rearrangement uses TRBV2 and TRBJ2-5; D possibly corresponds to TRBD1 (6 bases). Trimming removed 2 bases from V and 3 bases from J, with 10 bases in between. CDR1 and CDR2 (germline): SNHLY, FYNNEI. There are 14 residues in the CDR3. The CDR3 sequence is CASSEWTVKETQYF. As DNA, the CDR3 is TGTGCCAGCAGTGAATGGACAGTGAAAGAGACCCAGTACTTC.

The chain employs TRBV5-1 and TRBJ1-4, with 8 nucleotides matching TRBD1. The V segment lost 0 bases and the J segment 6 bases; nucleotides outside the gene matches: 4. Looked up from germline, CDR1 is SGHRS and CDR2 is YFSETQ. The CDR3 length is 15 residues. Written as DNA, the CDR3 is TGCGCCAGCAGCTTGGCCGAGACAGGGGATGAAAAACTGTTTTTT. Amino acid sequence: CASSLAETGDEKLFF.

The CDR3: CASSSFRRTDGSYSNQPQHF. The CDR3 DNA follows: TGTGCCAGCAGCTCATTCCGTAGGACCGATGGCTCTTATAGCAATCAGCCCCAGCATTTT. V gene TRBV27 combines with J gene TRBJ1-5; D is uncertain. The CDR3 has 20 residues. V lost 6 bases, J lost 0 bases, and 27 bases lay in between. CDR1 and CDR2 (germline): MNHEY, SMNVEV (reference sequence).

The rearrangement links TRBV4-1 to TRBJ1-2; 7 bases fit TRBD1. CDR3 size: 15 residues. V shed 2 bases, J shed 7 bases, and the junction held 10 bases outside the gene matches. Germline V gene sequence: CDR1 MGHRA, CDR2 YSYEKL. CDR3 loop: CASSQYRTGEVGYTF. The CDR3 region has the DNA TGCGCCAGCAGCCAATACCGAACAGGGGAGGTTGGCTACACCTTC.

In its sample, this clone was seen once. This chain links TRBV7-2 with TRBJ1-2; unclear D gene. The germline gives CDR1 SGHTA, CDR2 FQGNSA. The ends were cut back, 6 bases at V and 3 bases at J, with 5 bases in the middle. CDR3 length: 11 residues. The DNA of the CDR3 is TGTGCCAGCAGGGGCGACTATGGCTACACCTTC. This encodes CASRGDYGYTF.

The rearrangement uses TRBV30 and TRBJ2-6; D tentatively reads TRBD1 or TRBD2 (5 bases each). Trimming pared 7 bases from V and 1 base from J, leaving 8 bases between. CDR1 GTSNPN and CDR2 SVGIG come from the germline V gene (reference sequence). The CDR3 covers 13 residues. CDR3 loop: CAYGTSGANVLTF. The CDR3 DNA follows: TGTGCCTACGGGACGTCTGGGGCCAACGTCCTGACTTTC. Together with reference TRBV30 and TRBJ2-6, the CDR3 gives the full variable domain: SQTIHQWPATLVQPVGSPLSLECTVEGTSNPNLYWYRQAAGRGLQLLFYSVGIGQISSEVPQNLSASRPQDRQFILSSKKLLLSDSGFYLCAYGTSGANVLTFGAGSRLTVL.

The V gene is TRBV7-9, the J gene TRBJ2-6; D assignment may be TRBD1 or TRBD2 (5 bases each). The CDR3 runs 18 residues. Trimming left V 1 base short and J 0 bases short, with 13 bases between. Germline V CDR1 and CDR2: SEHNR, FQNEAQ (reference sequence). The CDR3 sequence: CASSLDGWGNSGANVLTF. CDR3 coding DNA: TGTGCCAGCAGCTTAGATGGGTGGGGGAACTCTGGGGCCAACGTCCTGACTTTC.

This clone has a handful of counts. This chain links TRBV5-4 with TRBJ1-1; D unresolved. Germline CDR1 reads SGHNT; CDR2 reads YYREEE (reference sequence). The ends were cut back, 1 base at V and 1 base at J, with 2 bases in the middle. This CDR3 is built from 12 residues. The CDR3 sequence: CASSLTNTEAFF. The CDR3 DNA is TGTGCCAGCAGCTTGACGAACACTGAAGCTTTCTTT.

The chain joins TRBV19 to TRBJ2-2; D uncertain. The length of the CDR3 is 14 residues. Germline CDR1 and CDR2: LNHDA and SQIVND (reference sequence). V lost 6 bases and J lost 6, with 14 bases in between. Written as DNA, the CDR3 is TGTGCCAGTAGGCAATATAGGACCTCCGGGGAGCTGTTTTTT. The encoded protein is CASRQYRTSGELFF.

V and J are TRBV18 and TRBJ1-5; D is possibly TRBD1 (5 bases). This CDR3 spans 15 amino acids. Germline CDR1 KGHSH, CDR2 LQKENI. Deletions cut 3 bases from V and 0 bases from J, with 9 bases between. The CDR3 loop reads CASSPGQYSNQPQHF. For the CDR3, the DNA is TGTGCCAGCTCACCGGGGCAATATAGCAATCAGCCCCAGCATTTT.

Written as DNA, the CDR3 is TGTGCCAGTAGTAGGGGACTAGCGGCCTACGAGCAGTACTTC. Translation: CASSRGLAAYEQYF. The chain couples TRBV19 to TRBJ2-7; 11 bases align to TRBD2. Germline CDR1 and CDR2: LNHDA and SQIVND (reference sequence). The V gene end was trimmed by 4 bases and the J gene end by 2 bases; junction bases not matched to a gene: 1. The CDR3 sequence is 14 residues long.

V gene TRBV7-2 combines with J gene TRBJ2-7, with no clear D. This CDR3 has 14 amino acids. V lost 4 bases and J lost 2, with 12 bases in between. The germline V gene encodes CDR1 SGHTA and CDR2 FQGNSA. CDR3 nucleotide sequence: TGTGCCAGCAGCTCGGACGGAGTTACCTACGAGCAGTACTTC. It specifies CASSSDGVTYEQYF.

This clone showed up just a few times. V usage is TRBV13 and J usage is TRBJ2-7; D gene unclear. Germline CDR1 is PRHDT and CDR2 is FYEKMQ (reference sequence). V shed 0 bases and J shed 0 bases, with 6 bases lying between them. The CDR3 is made up of 14 amino acids. The CDR3 reads CASSLGGFSYEQYF. In DNA form, the CDR3 reads TGTGCCAGCAGCTTAGGCGGTTTCTCCTACGAGCAGTACTTC.

The gene calls are TRBV6-5 and TRBJ2-7; D is unresolved. V lost 6 bases and J 2 bases, leaving 8 bases between the germline ends. Germline assignment: CDR1 MNHEY and CDR2 SVGAGI. The CDR3 contains 12 residues. The CDR3 bases are TGTGCCAGCAGGGACGGAGCCTACGAGCAGTACTTC. Its protein product is CASRDGAYEQYF.

This clone was seen a single time. V is TRBV10-3 and J is TRBJ1-3; perhaps TRBD1 as D (5 bases). CDR3 length equals 15 residues. V lost 7 bases, J lost 0 bases, and 13 bases lay in between. Germline V gives CDR1 ENHRY, CDR2 SYGVKD. CDR3 loop: CAIKGDLSSGNTIYF. The CDR3 nucleotides are TGTGCCATCAAAGGGGATCTCTCCTCTGGAAACACCATATATTTT.

CDR3 sequence reads: CASSSRPSSNRKETQYF. The DNA of the CDR3 is TGTGCCAGCAGCTCCCGCCCCTCTAGCAACCGTAAAGAGACCCAGTACTTC. This sequence joins TRBV7-9 and TRBJ2-5, with TRBD2 as a possible D gene (5 bases). This CDR3 region has 17 residues. Deletions cut 4 bases from V and 3 bases from J, with 21 bases between. Germline V gene sequence: CDR1 SEHNR, CDR2 FQNEAQ (reference sequence).

This clone was detected only once. The chain recombines TRBV6-1 with TRBJ1-5; D unresolved. Germline loops: CDR1 MNHNS, CDR2 SASEGT. The V end was cut by 8 bases, the J end by 2 bases, with 10 bases between. CDR3 length: 13 residues. The CDR3 spells CASELSGNQPQHF. CDR3 nucleotides: TGTGCCAGCGAGCTGTCCGGCAATCAGCCCCAGCATTTT.

The V call is TRBV7-9, the J call TRBJ2-1, with D hard to call. V was clipped by 5 bases and J by 4 bases, with 6 bases between them. The germline CDR1 and CDR2 sequences are SEHNR and FQNEAQ (reference sequence). This CDR3 contains 12 residues. CDR3 DNA: TGTGCCAGCAGCCACAGTTACAATGAGCAGTTCTTC. This codes for CASSHSYNEQFF.

The CDR3 sequence: CASSVFGGNQPQHF. The CDR3 nucleotides read TGTGCCAGCAGTGTATTCGGGGGGAATCAGCCCCAGCATTTT. The chain joins TRBV2 to TRBJ1-5; TRBD1 might be the D (5 bases). The CDR3 consists of 14 residues. V lost 4 bases, J lost 4 bases, and 11 bases lay in between. CDR1 and CDR2 from the germline V gene are SNHLY and FYNNEI.

The rearrangement uses TRBV28 and TRBJ2-7; D is possibly TRBD1 (6 bases). V was pared by 6 bases and J by 3 bases, with 18 bases between. The length of the CDR3 is 15 residues. Germline CDR1 reads MDHEN; CDR2 reads SYDVKM. In DNA, the CDR3 is TGTGCCAGCAGGGGCCGGGACATCGAACACTACGAGCAGTACTTC. It yields the protein CASRGRDIEHYEQYF.

V is TRBV4-1 and J is TRBJ2-3; no firm D call. Trimming left V 5 bases short and J 2 bases short, with 14 bases between. The germline CDR1 and CDR2 sequences are MGHRA and YSYEKL. The CDR3 is 15 residues long. The chain's CDR3 is CASSSLSAPTDTQYF. For the CDR3, the DNA is TGCGCCAGCAGCTCACTCTCTGCCCCCACAGATACGCAGTATTTT.

The J gene is TRBJ2-3, the V gene TRBV7-9, with D possibly being TRBD1 (5 bases). The CDR3 spans 14 residues. V lost 2 bases to trimming and J lost 2 bases, with 8 bases between them. Germline V gene lookup returns CDR1 SEHNR and CDR2 FQNEAQ (reference sequence). CDR3 sequence: CASSLRTFTDTQYF. The CDR3 DNA follows: TGTGCCAGCAGCTTAAGGACATTCACAGATACGCAGTATTTT.

The rearrangement joins TRBV6-1 to TRBJ1-1; D gene uncertain. Per the germline V gene, CDR1 is MNHNS and CDR2 is SASEGT. V lost 4 bases and J lost 1, with 13 bases in between. The CDR3 covers 15 residues. The CDR3 DNA follows: TGTGCCAGCAGTGGGTTCGAACGGGAGAACACTGAAGCTTTCTTT. Translating it yields CASSGFERENTEAFF.

V and J are TRBV5-1 and TRBJ1-5; tentatively, D is TRBD1 (5 bases). The V gene's germline CDR1 is SGHRS and CDR2 YFSETQ. Trimming removed 4 bases from V and 0 bases from J, with 11 bases in between. The CDR3 length is 15 residues. CDR3 DNA: TGCGCCAGCAGCGTGGGACCCTCTAGCAATCAGCCCCAGCATTTT. Its translation: CASSVGPSSNQPQHF.

This CDR3 reads CASSLERGHSYEQYF. DNA of the CDR3: TGTGCCAGCAGCTTAGAACGGGGCCACTCCTACGAGCAGTACTTC. The chain carries TRBV7-6 and TRBJ2-7; D possibly matches TRBD1 or TRBD2 (5 bases each). The CDR3 sequence is 15 residues long. The V gene's germline CDR1 is SGHVS and CDR2 FNYEAQ. The V end lost 1 base, the J end lost 0 bases, and 10 bases lay between the germline ends.

The chain has TRBV5-4 and TRBJ1-5, with 8 bases matching TRBD1. Germline values: CDR1 SGHNT, CDR2 YYREEE (reference sequence). The V and J ends lost 4 bases and 3 bases, in that order; junction bases with no gene match: 6. The CDR3 consists of 15 residues. In DNA form, the CDR3 reads TGTGCCAGCAGCCTGGACAGGGCCCCCAATCAGCCCCAGCATTTT. Protein: CASSLDRAPNQPQHF.

This clone occurred once. The chain has TRBV18 and TRBJ2-7; 9 positions match TRBD1. Germline CDR1 and CDR2: KGHSH and LQKENI. V trimming: 6 bases; J trimming: 6 bases; junction bases outside the gene matches: 3. The CDR3 runs 12 residues. The CDR3 loop is CASSTGGVEQYF. As DNA, the CDR3 is TGTGCCAGCTCGACAGGGGGGGTCGAGCAGTACTTC.

This rearrangement joins TRBV13 to TRBJ2-7; the D gene is possibly TRBD1 (5 bases). Trimming pared 1 base from V and 3 bases from J, leaving 13 bases between. The CDR3 runs to 15 residues. CDR1 and CDR2 from the germline V gene are PRHDT and FYEKMQ (reference sequence). The CDR3 reads CASSLETGLHYEQYF. The CDR3 DNA reads TGTGCCAGCAGCTTAGAAACAGGCCTCCACTACGAGCAGTACTTC.

This chain joins TRBV4-3 and TRBJ1-2; maybe TRBD1 (6 bases). The CDR3 sequence is 15 residues long. V lost 1 base and J 1 base, leaving 10 bases between the germline ends. Germline V gives CDR1 LGHNA, CDR2 YSLEER. The CDR3 bases are TGCGCCAGCAGCCAAGGAAGGGGGATTAACTATGGCTACACCTTC. This gives the protein CASSQGRGINYGYTF.

The genes are TRBV15 and TRBJ1-2; 9 nucleotides match TRBD1. V dropped 1 base and J dropped 8; count of bases not matched to a gene: 5. The CDR3 length is 14 residues. Germline CDR1 is LNHNV and CDR2 is YYDKDF (reference sequence). In DNA form, the CDR3 reads TGTGCCACCAGCAGAGGGGACAGGGTCGAGGGCTACACCTTC. This gives the protein CATSRGDRVEGYTF. The full variable domain, rest sourced from reference TRBV15 and TRBJ1-2, is DAMVIQNPRYQVTQFGKPVTLSCSQTLNHNVMYWYQQKSSQAPKLLFHYYDKDFNNEADTPDNFQSRRPNTSFCFLDIRSPGLGDTAMYLCATSRGDRVEGYTFGSGTRLTVV.